Each of the 28 T cell receptor beta chains below was sequenced from the same sample in a study of OX40 agonist ivuxolimab in advanced cancers. The repertoire was sequenced with immunoSEQ multiplex PCR; TCRdb's copy has only in-frame clones and lacks some. Among 100,000 to 130,000 clones listed, 91% were seen once. Material: CD4+ or CD8+ T cells sorted from blood, obtained in a trial of the OX40 agonist ivuxolimab. These receptors all stem from an adult with an advanced solid tumor such as melanoma, head and neck, liver or kidney cancer.

The chain couples TRBV5-6 to TRBJ1-5, with no clear D. The germline V gene encodes CDR1 SGHDT and CDR2 YYEEEE. This CDR3 spans 14 amino acids. Trimming left V 0 bases short and J 5 bases short, with 9 bases between. The CDR3 DNA is TGTGCCAGCAGCTTGGCACCCCCGGATCAGCCCCAGCATTTT. It specifies CASSLAPPDQPQHF.

The genes are TRBV6-6 and TRBJ2-2; D is unresolved. Germline loops: CDR1 MNHNY, CDR2 SVGAGI (reference sequence). The CDR3 has 12 amino acids. The V gene lost 4 bases and the J gene lost 5 bases, with 5 bases spanning the gap. In DNA form, the CDR3 reads TGTGCCAGCAGTTGGGGAACCGGGGAGCTGTTTTTT. Its translation: CASSWGTGELFF.

For the CDR3, the DNA is TGCGCCAGCAGCTCGGGACAGCCCACCGGGGAGCTGTTTTTT. This gives the protein CASSSGQPTGELFF. This chain connects TRBV5-1 to TRBJ2-2, with 7 bases lining up with TRBD1. The CDR3 is made up of 14 amino acids. From germline, CDR1 is SGHRS and CDR2 YFSETQ. V lost 3 bases, J lost 4 bases, and 3 bases stayed unmatched.

This chain links TRBV11-2 with TRBJ1-4; D is possibly TRBD1 (5 bases). V was cut by 3 bases and J by 4 bases, with 12 bases left in between. This CDR3 comprises 15 residues. Germline-derived CDR1 and CDR2 are SGHAT and FQNNGV. CDR3 nucleotide sequence: TGTGCCAGCAGCTTGGGAGACAGAGATAATGAAAAACTGTTTTTT. Translated, it gives CASSLGDRDNEKLFF.

The genes are TRBV5-1 and TRBJ2-1; unclear D gene. V was clipped by 2 bases and J by 7 bases, with 7 bases between them. Germline-derived CDR1 and CDR2 are SGHRS and YFSETQ. This CDR3 has 12 amino acids. CDR3 region: CASSFTGNEQFF. The CDR3 coding sequence is TGCGCCAGCAGCTTCACTGGGAATGAGCAGTTCTTC. Filled out from reference TRBV5-1 and TRBJ2-1, the complete variable domain reads KAGVTQTPRYLIKTRGQQVTLSCSPISGHRSVSWYQQTPGQGLQFLFEYFSETQRNKGNFPGRFSGRQFSNSRSEMNVSTLELGDSALYLCASSFTGNEQFFGPGTRLTVL.

The chain recombines TRBV9 with TRBJ2-5, with 7 positions matching TRBD1. The assigned J gene may be wrong: the sequence end matches TRBJ2-7 better. CDR3 length: 15 amino acids. The germline V gene has CDR1 SGDLS and CDR2 YYNGEE. CDR3 region: CASSVDVGGVYEQYF. The CDR3 region has the DNA TGTGCCAGCAGCGTAGACGTAGGGGGCGTCTACGAGCAGTACTTC.

This chain links TRBV7-8 with TRBJ1-1; 8 bases agree with TRBD1. This CDR3 is built from 15 residues. Germline trimming cut 6 bases from V and 2 bases from J; bases unmatched to any gene: 8. Germline V CDR1 and CDR2: SGHVS, FQNEAQ. For the CDR3, the DNA is TGTGCCAGCAGACATTCAGGGGGCGCAAACACTGAAGCTTTCTTT. Protein: CASRHSGGANTEAFF. Based on the CDR3 plus reference TRBV7-8 and TRBJ1-1, the full variable domain is GAGVSQSPRYKVAKRGQDVALRCDPISGHVSLFWYQQALGQGPEFLTYFQNEAQLDKSGLPSDRFFAERPEGSVSTLKIQRTQQEDSAVYLCASRHSGGANTEAFFGQGTRLTVV.

CDR3 in amino acids: CAWSPTGLTEAFF. The DNA for the CDR3 is TGTGCCTGGAGTCCAACGGGGCTGACTGAAGCTTTCTTT. The V gene is TRBV30, the J gene TRBJ1-1; possible D gene TRBD1, 5 bases. The CDR3 consists of 13 residues. CDR1 GTSNPN and CDR2 SVGIG come from the germline V gene (reference sequence). Trimming pared 2 bases from V and 5 bases from J, leaving 12 bases between.

V gene TRBV5-1 combines with J gene TRBJ1-1; weak D call: TRBD1 (5 bases). The germline V and J ends were trimmed by 0 bases and 1 base, with 13 bases remaining between them. Per the germline V gene, CDR1 is SGHRS and CDR2 is YFSETQ. The CDR3 is 16 residues long. The CDR3 nucleotides read TGCGCCAGCAGCTTGGCCAAAGGGGTCGCGAACACTGAAGCTTTCTTT. Translation: CASSLAKGVANTEAFF.

This clone was observed once. This chain links TRBV5-1 with TRBJ2-1; 12 bases are a match to TRBD2. V lost 4 bases to trimming and J lost 5 bases; unmatched junction nucleotides: 7. Germline V gene data show CDR1 as SGHRS and CDR2 as YFSETQ. The CDR3 totals 16 residues. CDR3: CASSTSLAGGNNEQFF. As DNA, the CDR3 is TGCGCCAGCAGCACGTCACTAGCGGGAGGAAACAATGAGCAGTTCTTC. Together with reference TRBV5-1 and TRBJ2-1, the CDR3 gives the full variable domain: KAGVTQTPRYLIKTRGQQVTLSCSPISGHRSVSWYQQTPGQGLQFLFEYFSETQRNKGNFPGRFSGRQFSNSRSEMNVSTLELGDSALYLCASSTSLAGGNNEQFFGPGTRLTVL.

The rearrangement links TRBV6-5 to TRBJ2-1, with 8 bases fitting TRBD2. The germline V gene encodes CDR1 MNHEY and CDR2 SVGAGI. This CDR3 has 13 residues. The junction had 7 bases not matched to a gene; V was cut back by 8 bases and J by 7 bases. DNA for the CDR3: TGTGCCAGCCGGACTAGCAGCGGGAATGAGCAGTTCTTC. This translates into CASRTSSGNEQFF.

This chain connects TRBV7-2 to TRBJ2-2; D call uncertain. V dropped 5 bases and J dropped 1 base, with 17 bases sitting between them. Germline CDR1 reads SGHTA; CDR2 reads FQGNSA. The CDR3 extends over 17 amino acids. As DNA, the CDR3 is TGTGCCAGCAGCCCGGTGTTGCGGAAATGGAACACCGGGGAGCTGTTTTTT. Its protein is CASSPVLRKWNTGELFF.

The chain uses TRBV14 and TRBJ2-5; D not resolved. The CDR3 consists of 15 residues. Trimming took off 0 bases at V and 4 bases at J, with 12 bases between the two ends. CDR1 and CDR2 (germline): SGHDN, FVKESK. The CDR3 sequence is CASSQDGDLPETQYF. CDR3 coding DNA: TGTGCCAGCAGCCAAGATGGAGATCTCCCAGAGACCCAGTACTTC.

The chain employs TRBV27 and TRBJ2-5; TRBD1 matches 9 bases. V gave up 2 bases and J gave up 5 bases; unmatched junction bases: 9. The CDR3 is 16 amino acids. Germline V gene sequence: CDR1 MNHEY, CDR2 SMNVEV (reference sequence). CDR3 sequence: CASSLGTGWERETQYF. The CDR3 DNA reads as TGTGCCAGCAGTTTAGGGACAGGGTGGGAGCGGGAGACCCAGTACTTC.

The gene calls are TRBV11-2 and TRBJ2-5; 10 bases fit TRBD1. J was trimmed by 8 bases and V by 0 bases; bases with no gene match: 9. Germline V gene sequence: CDR1 SGHAT, CDR2 FQNNGV. The CDR3 totals 16 residues. CDR3 in amino acids: CASSLDPGQGMSTQYF. The CDR3 DNA follows: TGTGCCAGCAGCTTAGACCCGGGACAGGGGATGAGCACCCAGTACTTC.

The V and J genes are TRBV28 and TRBJ2-2, with a weak D call TRBD2 (5 bases). Germline CDR1 MDHEN, CDR2 SYDVKM. The CDR3 contains 17 residues. Deletions cut 7 bases from V and 5 bases from J, with 23 bases between. CDR3 amino acids: CASKRLGATLKTGELFF. The CDR3 bases are TGTGCCAGCAAGAGGTTGGGAGCAACACTTAAAACCGGGGAGCTGTTTTTT.

The genes are TRBV19 and TRBJ1-5; the match to TRBD1 covers 7 bases. The CDR3 is made up of 14 amino acids. V lost 2 bases and J lost 7; bases outside the gene matches: 5. The germline gives CDR1 LNHDA, CDR2 SQIVND (reference sequence). The DNA of the CDR3 is TGTGCCAGTAGTATAACAGGGGAAAGGCAGCCCCAGCATTTT. It yields the protein CASSITGERQPQHF.

The rearrangement joins TRBV28 to TRBJ2-7, with D perhaps TRBD2 (6 bases). Trimming stripped 7 bases from V and 2 bases from J, with 15 bases between. The CDR3 runs to 14 residues. The germline gives CDR1 MDHEN, CDR2 SYDVKM. In nucleotides, the CDR3 is TGTGCCAGCAAGTCCGGAGGGGCCACCTACGAGCAGTACTTC. This encodes CASKSGGATYEQYF.

This clone turned up a few times. Sequence at one end of the junction differs from germline and may be a read error. The chain recombines TRBV4-2 with TRBJ1-2; no firm D call. Germline lookup yields CDR1 LGHNA and CDR2 YNFKEQ. The CDR3 extends over 11 amino acids. The CDR3 region is CASRQDYGYTF. In DNA, the CDR3 is TGTGCCAGCCGCCAGGACTATGGCTACACCTTC.

The J gene is TRBJ2-2, the V gene TRBV2, with D uncertain. The germline V gene has CDR1 SNHLY and CDR2 FYNNEI. CDR3 length: 15 amino acids. Written as DNA, the CDR3 is TGTGCGATCCCCTCAGGAAACCCGAACACCGGGGAGCTGTTTTTT. Residues: CAIPSGNPNTGELFF. Using reference TRBV2 and TRBJ2-2 for the parts outside the CDR3, the full variable domain is EPEVTQTPSHQVTQMGQEVILRCVPISNHLYFYWYRQILGQKVEFLVSFYNNEISEKSEIFDDQFSVERPDGSNFTLKIRSTKLEDSAMYFCAIPSGNPNTGELFFGEGSRLTVL.

The CDR3 sequence is CASKTGRPYNEQFF. The CDR3 DNA sequence: TGTGCCAGTAAAACGGGACGGCCCTACAATGAGCAGTTCTTC. The chain joins TRBV27 to TRBJ2-1, with D possibly called TRBD1 or TRBD2 (5 bases each). CDR3 length equals 14 residues. Germline CDR1 and CDR2: MNHEY and SMNVEV (reference sequence). V lost 9 bases and J 2 bases, leaving 14 bases between the germline ends.

The chain carries TRBV5-1 and TRBJ1-1, with D maybe TRBD1 (6 bases). This CDR3 region has 16 residues. V was trimmed by 0 bases and J by 1 base, leaving 13 bases between them. Germline assignment: CDR1 SGHRS and CDR2 YFSETQ. DNA of the CDR3: TGCGCCAGCAGCTTGGAAGGGGGAGGAGGGAACACTGAAGCTTTCTTT. Protein sequence: CASSLEGGGGNTEAFF.

The J gene is TRBJ2-7, the V gene TRBV7-2, with TRBD2 matching over 7 bases. CDR1 and CDR2 from the germline V gene are SGHTA and FQGNSA. The CDR3 runs 16 residues. J lost 0 bases, V lost 1 base, and 6 bases had no gene match. In DNA form, the CDR3 reads TGTGCCAGCAGCTTAGGTTTTGGCGGGAGCTCCTACGAGCAGTACTTC. Its protein is CASSLGFGGSSYEQYF.

The V and J genes are TRBV28 and TRBJ1-4; no clear D. Per the germline V gene, CDR1 is MDHEN and CDR2 is SYDVKM. CDR3 length: 15 residues. The germline V and J ends were trimmed by 5 bases and 5 bases, with 15 bases remaining between them. The CDR3 region has the DNA TGTGCCAGCAGTCCCCAACAGCACCCCAATGAAAAACTGTTTTTT. Translated, it gives CASSPQQHPNEKLFF.

The chain combines TRBV5-1 with TRBJ1-1, with D possibly TRBD1 on 5 matching bases. The germline CDR1 and CDR2 sequences are SGHRS and YFSETQ. The CDR3 has 17 amino acids. Deletions cut 0 bases from V and 1 base from J, with 16 bases between. The CDR3 loop reads CASSLGQGTSTNTEAFF. CDR3 coding DNA: TGCGCCAGCAGCTTGGGGCAGGGAACATCAACGAACACTGAAGCTTTCTTT.

The rearrangement joins TRBV7-2 to TRBJ2-7, with TRBD2 matching over 14 bases. This CDR3 comprises 18 residues. With 5 bases clipped from V and 1 base from J, the junction kept 10 bases outside the gene matches. Germline values: CDR1 SGHTA, CDR2 FQGNSA. The CDR3 here is CASSPRAGTSGSSYEQYF. The CDR3 nucleotides are TGTGCCAGCAGCCCGCGAGCCGGGACTAGCGGGAGTTCCTACGAGCAGTACTTC.

This clone showed up just once. The sample contains more than one DNA sequence encoding this CDR3. The chain uses TRBV28 and TRBJ1-2, with unresolved D. The CDR3 covers 12 residues. Trimming shortened V by 3 bases and J by 3 bases, and 5 bases separated the two germline ends. Germline V gene data show CDR1 as MDHEN and CDR2 as SYDVKM. Here the CDR3 reads CASSLGDYGYTF. The CDR3 DNA reads TGTGCCAGCAGTTTGGGAGACTATGGCTACACCTTC.

This clone appeared a single time. The V gene is TRBV10-2, the J gene TRBJ1-4, with TRBD1 as a possible D gene (5 bases). The germline V and J ends were trimmed by 7 bases and 6 bases, with 15 bases remaining between them. The germline gives CDR1 WSHSY, CDR2 SAAADI. CDR3 length equals 14 residues. The CDR3 nucleotides read TGCGCCAGCATCCAGTATTTGGGGGATGAAAAACTGTTTTTT. Translated: CASIQYLGDEKLFF.